This T cell receptor (beta chain) was sequenced during a study of beta chain features in type 1 diabetes. The wider study: Healthy donors resembled patients in age, gender and cell yields. Study results and limitations: Patients and controls would be equally affected if PCR favored shorter templates. The naive, central memory and Treg TCRB repertoires of patients appeared to be more similar to one another than those of healthy donors.

Between the trimmed V and J ends, which lost 6 bases and 4 bases, there was a span of 15 bases. This CDR3 contains 13 residues. CDR1 and CDR2 (germline): SQVTM, ANQGSEA. Reverse transcription of all isolated RNA meant that expressed TCRB transcripts were sequenced. Generated by immunoSEQ multiplex PCR, the TCRdb table keeps only in-frame clones and is missing some. The sample holds around 500,000 clones, 30% seen once. Points on this clone: Its cognate antigen is unknown.

The chain employs TRBV29-1 and TRBJ1-1, with D possibly TRBD1 on 6 matching bases. Sequencing used naive CD4+ T cells from blood. This clonotype was sampled from a man between 18 and 35 years old in good health. CDR3: CSVGAGIGTEAFF. CDR3 DNA: TGCAGCGTGGGGGCAGGGATAGGCACTGAAGCTTTCTTT. The whole variable domain, remainder taken from reference TRBV29-1 and TRBJ1-1, is SAVISQKPSRDICQRGTSLTIQCQVDSQVTMMFWYRQQPGQSLTLIATANQGSEATYESGFVIDKFPISRPNLTFSTLTVSNMSPEDSSIYLCSVGAGIGTEAFFGQGTRLTVV.